This T cell receptor beta chain was captured in a study of blood T cell dynamics during melanoma immunotherapy. Indicated time point: pre-treatment baseline. Apart from two fast progressors, RECIST 1.1 response was judged 12 weeks post-infusion. Using immunoSEQ multiplex PCR, the repertoire was profiled, and TCRdb retains in-frame clones only, with some absent. The sample has tens of thousands of clones, roughly 89% seen once. Losses at the gene ends were 0 bases for V and 6 bases for J; bases not matched to a gene: 7. The V gene's germline CDR1 is SGHKS and CDR2 YYEKEE (reference sequence). The CDR3 runs to 16 residues.

The receptor's source is a human donor with melanoma. This chain links TRBV5-5 with TRBJ2-3; 10 bases are shared with TRBD2. The sample was blood, taken from a patient treated with checkpoint blockade. The CDR3 DNA follows: TGTGCCAGCAGCTTGGATTTGCTAGCGGGGGATGATACGCAGTATTTT. Its translation is CASSLDLLAGDDTQYF.